Listed here is a single T cell receptor (beta chain). Amplification of TCR beta CDR3 regions was performed using RNA transcripts as template. The TCR CDR3 first-round RT-PCR relied on the HTBI primer set. TCRdb reprocessed the multiplex PCR reads with MiXCR, giving one entry per CDR3 protein. Of 450,000 to 700,000 distinct CDR3 sequences in the sample, 35% to 55% were seen once. This sample stems from a study of T cells in Graves' hyperthyroidism and ophthalmopathy. The trim removed 0 bases at V and 1 base at J, leaving 5 bases unmatched. Germline CDR1 SQVTM, CDR2 ANQGSEA. The CDR3 consists of 15 residues.

Sequenced input: peripheral blood or thyroid tissue (not recorded which). The source of this sequence is an adult woman with Graves' disease, either hyperthyroidism or ophthalmopathy (not recorded which). The V gene is TRBV29-1, the J gene TRBJ2-7, with 8 bases identical to TRBD1. The CDR3 DNA sequence: TGCAGCGTTGAAGATGGACAGGGATTATCCTACGAGCAGTACTTC. Its translation: CSVEDGQGLSYEQYF.